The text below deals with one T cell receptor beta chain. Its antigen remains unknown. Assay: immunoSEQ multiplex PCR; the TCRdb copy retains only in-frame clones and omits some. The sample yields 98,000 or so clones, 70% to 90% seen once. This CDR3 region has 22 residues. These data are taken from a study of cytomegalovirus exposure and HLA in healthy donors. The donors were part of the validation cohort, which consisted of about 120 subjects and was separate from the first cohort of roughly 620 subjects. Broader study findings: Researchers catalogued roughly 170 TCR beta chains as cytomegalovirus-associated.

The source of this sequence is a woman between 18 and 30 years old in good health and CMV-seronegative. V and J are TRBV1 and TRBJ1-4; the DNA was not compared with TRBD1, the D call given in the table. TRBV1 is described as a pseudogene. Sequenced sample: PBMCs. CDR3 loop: CTSSQQDRVDLLGQRDNEKLFF. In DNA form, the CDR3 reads TGCACCAGCAGCCAACAGGACAGGGTGGATCTATTGGGTCAACGGGATAATGAAAAACTGTTTTTT.